This TCR beta chain was observed in a study of OX40 agonist ivuxolimab in advanced cancers. Produced via immunoSEQ multiplex PCR; TCRdb's table is partial and in-frame only. Of over 30,000 clones listed, about 93% are singletons. Study findings and constraints: Circulating CD4+ and CD8+ T cells showed clonal expansion by week 6 at 0.1 to 3.0 mg/kg.

The CDR3 contains 14 residues. V was pared by 1 base and J by 11 bases, with 15 bases between. The V gene's germline CDR1 is MGHDK and CDR2 SYGVNS. Worth noting for this clone: Its antigen is unknown.

This chain uses TRBV25-1 with TRBJ1-3, with TRBD1 as a possible D gene (5 bases). This TCR came from an adult with an advanced solid tumor such as melanoma, head and neck, liver or kidney cancer. Material: CD4+ or CD8+ T cells sorted from blood, obtained in a trial of the OX40 agonist ivuxolimab. CDR3 region: CASSESGGSRSIYF. The CDR3 DNA sequence: TGTGCCAGCAGTGAATCTGGGGGTAGTAGGTCCATATATTTT.